This T cell receptor (beta chain) appears in the sequencing data of a study of cytomegalovirus exposure and HLA in healthy donors. Study as a whole: There were 100 million to 130 million unique TCR beta sequences, drawn from about 179 million T cells, in an earlier analysis. Study-wide points: For most subjects, TCR beta sequences were reported to predict HLA-A and HLA-B alleles with accuracy. Association of roughly 17,000 TCR beta sequences with HLA alleles was found at 0.05 false discovery rate in a later analysis.

Amplification used 60 Vbeta primers and 13 Jbeta primers. Data came from immunoSEQ multiplex PCR; TCRdb stores just in-frame clones and leaves some out. The table lists about 150,000 clones, 80% of them singletons. There are a few counts of this clone. Its antigen is as yet unknown. The sequence derives from a woman in her 40s in good health and CMV-seronegative. Sequenced material: PBMCs.

This chain's CDR3 is CASSPWEGVYEQYF. The CDR3 DNA is TGCGCCAGCAGCCCGTGGGAGGGGGTCTACGAGCAGTACTTC. The chain links TRBV4-3 to TRBJ2-7, with D maybe TRBD2 (7 bases). The CDR3 is 14 residues long. Looked up from germline, CDR1 is LGHNA and CDR2 is YSLEER. Trimming pared 4 bases from V and 3 bases from J, leaving 13 bases between.